The 18 T cell receptor beta chains listed next were all sequenced from one sample in a study of cytomegalovirus exposure and HLA in healthy donors. This PCR relied on a set of 60 Vbeta primers and 13 Jbeta primers. This table comes from immunoSEQ multiplex PCR, and its TCRdb copy is limited to in-frame clones, with some not included. Found here are over 80,000 clones, around 81% of them singletons; the top ten hold around 5.2%. The sequenced material came from PBMCs. The receptors originated from a man aged 35 to 55 in good health and CMV-seropositive.

This chain links TRBV10-2 with TRBJ1-5; possible D gene TRBD1, 5 bases. Trimming shortened V by 4 bases and J by 7 bases, and 11 bases separated the two germline ends. This CDR3 region has 13 residues. Looked up from germline, CDR1 is WSHSY and CDR2 is SAAADI. The CDR3 DNA is TGCGCCAGCAGTGGGCAGGGAAGGCAGCCCCAGCATTTT. The encoded protein is CASSGQGRQPQHF.

The genes are TRBV10-2 and TRBJ2-2; the D gene is possibly TRBD1 (6 bases). Germline V CDR1 and CDR2: WSHSY, SAAADI. Trimming cost V 6 bases and J 2 bases, with 16 bases left between them. This CDR3 is built from 16 residues. CDR3 bases: TGCGCCAGCAGAGAAGGGGGTTTAGGTAACACCGGGGAGCTGTTTTTT. It yields the protein CASREGGLGNTGELFF.

The chain employs TRBV2 and TRBJ2-7, with 9 nucleotides matching TRBD1. Germline V gene data show CDR1 as SNHLY and CDR2 as FYNNEI. The CDR3 is 14 residues long. The V and J ends lost 4 bases and 8 bases, in that order; junction bases with no gene match: 9. DNA of the CDR3: TGTGCCAGCAGTGGCGGGGACAGGGTTTTACAGCAGTACTTC. This translates into CASSGGDRVLQQYF.

The chain has TRBV6-1 and TRBJ1-1; no definite D call. Deletions cut 7 bases from V and 1 base from J, with 13 bases between. The CDR3 covers 14 residues. Germline V CDR1 and CDR2: MNHNS, SASEGT. CDR3 sequence reads: CASTPGPTNTEAFF. CDR3 coding DNA: TGTGCCAGCACCCCTGGGCCGACGAACACTGAAGCTTTCTTT.

The V gene is TRBV6-6, the J gene TRBJ2-5; 8 nucleotides line up with TRBD1. CDR3 size: 13 residues. The germline gives CDR1 MNHNY, CDR2 SVGAGI (reference sequence). V trimming: 6 bases; J trimming: 3 bases; junction bases outside the gene matches: 3. CDR3 DNA: TGTGCCAGCAGCGGGGGACAGGAAGAGACCCAGTACTTC. Translation gives CASSGGQEETQYF.

This chain joins TRBV11-2 and TRBJ1-5, with D perhaps TRBD1 (5 bases). Germline values: CDR1 SGHAT, CDR2 FQNNGV. V lost 5 bases and J lost 7, with 15 bases in between. The CDR3 is 14 amino acids. The CDR3 region has the DNA TGTGCCAGCAGCCGGGGGGGTGCCGGCCAGCCCCAGCATTTT. Its translation: CASSRGGAGQPQHF.

This clone appeared a few times. This rearrangement joins TRBV10-1 to TRBJ2-7; D gene unclear. This CDR3 region has 12 residues. The germline CDR1 and CDR2 sequences are WNHNN and SYGVQD (reference sequence). V was cut by 3 bases and J by 7 bases, with 10 bases left in between. CDR3 coding DNA: TGCGCCAGCAGTGAAAACACGCTGGAGCAGTACTTC. Amino acid sequence: CASSENTLEQYF.

The chain carries TRBV30 and TRBJ2-7, with TRBD1 identical over 8 bases. CDR1 is GTSNPN, CDR2 SVGIG, per germline (reference sequence). The length of the CDR3 is 14 residues. V was clipped by 5 bases and J by 1 base; unmatched bases: 7. The CDR3 reads CAWGQGGSSYEQYF. CDR3 nucleotides: TGTGCCTGGGGACAGGGTGGTTCGTCCTACGAGCAGTACTTC.

This clone was detected only once. The chain joins TRBV4-1 to TRBJ1-2; no clear D. This CDR3 is built from 14 residues. The germline V gene has CDR1 MGHRA and CDR2 YSYEKL. Trimming left V 1 base short and J 3 bases short, with 9 bases between. As DNA, the CDR3 is TGCGCCAGCAGCCAAGTAGAGGGAGACTATGGCTACACCTTC. It is translated as CASSQVEGDYGYTF.

This clone was found a few times. The chain uses TRBV4-2 and TRBJ1-2, with TRBD1 identical over 10 bases. The V gene's germline CDR1 is LGHNA and CDR2 YNFKEQ. The CDR3 consists of 15 residues. The junction had 6 bases not matched to a gene; V was cut back by 0 bases and J by 8 bases. DNA of the CDR3: TGTGCCAGCAGCCAAGACCGCGACAGGGGGCAGGGCTACACCTTC. Protein sequence: CASSQDRDRGQGYTF.

The rearrangement links TRBV18 to TRBJ2-7; D is unclear. Looked up from germline, CDR1 is KGHSH and CDR2 is LQKENI. The CDR3 is made up of 13 amino acids. The V end was cut by 5 bases, the J end by 3 bases, with 11 bases between. The CDR3 protein is CASSKSSRYEQYF. For the CDR3, the DNA is TGTGCCAGCTCAAAGTCTTCGCGCTACGAGCAGTACTTC.

The chain is built from TRBV20-1 and TRBJ2-7; D possibly corresponds to TRBD1 (5 bases). CDR1 DFQATT and CDR2 SNEGSKA come from the germline V gene (reference sequence). V gave up 6 bases and J gave up 4 bases, with 10 bases separating them. The CDR3 extends over 11 amino acids. Here the CDR3 reads CSAGVGYEQYF. In DNA, the CDR3 is TGCAGTGCAGGGGTCGGGTACGAGCAGTACTTC.

This clone is a singleton in its sample. One end of the junction does not line up with germline, which may come from a read error. The rearrangement joins TRBV7-9 to TRBJ2-7; 15 bases line up with TRBD2. Germline lookup yields CDR1 SEHNR and CDR2 FQNEAQ (reference sequence). The CDR3 sequence is 16 residues long. CDR3 residues: CSSSSGLAGGPGEQYF. The CDR3 bases are TGTTCCAGCAGCTCAGGACTAGCGGGGGGGCCGGGCGAGCAGTACTTC.

This clone occurred a few times. V is TRBV28 and J is TRBJ1-5, with TRBD1 matching 7 bases. The CDR3 loop spans 16 amino acids. Germline loops: CDR1 MDHEN, CDR2 SYDVKM. V shed 7 bases and J 1 base; nucleotides not matched to a gene: 10. The CDR3 is CASNSMAGQSNQPQHF. DNA for the CDR3: TGTGCCAGCAATTCAATGGCGGGACAGAGCAATCAGCCCCAGCATTTT.

CDR3 nucleotide sequence: TGTGCCAGCAGCTTTGGAGGGGCGAGTACCGGGGAGCTGTTTTTT. Protein product: CASSFGGASTGELFF. The chain recombines TRBV7-3 with TRBJ2-2; D perhaps matches TRBD2 (6 bases). The CDR3 runs 15 residues. V lost 3 bases, J lost 5 bases, and 13 bases lay in between. Per germline, CDR1 SGHTA and CDR2 FQGTGA.

The CDR3: CASSERSSYEQYF. The CDR3 region has the DNA TGTGCCAGCAGTGAACGGTCCTCCTACGAGCAGTACTTC. The chain joins TRBV2 to TRBJ2-7; D is unclear. Germline V gene data show CDR1 as SNHLY and CDR2 as FYNNEI. The CDR3 is 13 residues long. The ends were cut back, 2 bases at V and 0 bases at J, with 5 bases in the middle.

The DNA of the CDR3 is TGTGCCAGTAGTGGGCCGGGGGACACTGAAGCTTTCTTT. Its protein is CASSGPGDTEAFF. The V call is TRBV19, the J call TRBJ1-1, with D perhaps matching TRBD1 (5 bases). Germline CDR1 and CDR2: LNHDA and SQIVND (reference sequence). Trimming took off 5 bases at V and 3 bases at J, with 10 bases between the two ends. CDR3 length: 13 amino acids.

The chain has TRBV6-4 and TRBJ1-2; no clear D. This CDR3 contains 10 residues. The V end lost 2 bases, the J end lost 14 bases, and 9 bases lay between the germline ends. Germline CDR1 reads MRHNA; CDR2 reads SNTAGT. CDR3 coding DNA: TGTGCCAGCAGTGACCGCGTTAATACCTTC. This translates into CASSDRVNTF.